The T cell receptor beta chain under discussion was sequenced for a study of blood T cell repertoires in COVID-19. Study as a whole: PBMCs, B-cell-depleted T cells, or T cells provided the cDNA or gDNA that made up the material.

The V and J ends lost 1 base and 7 bases respectively, with 13 bases between them. CDR3 length: 15 amino acids. Germline CDR1 reads LGHDT; CDR2 reads YNNKEL (reference sequence). Here immunoSEQ multiplex PCR was the method, and the copy in TCRdb shows in-frame clones only, minus some. The table includes around 100,000 clones, nearly 85% detected once. The sequencing input was peripheral blood. The TCR sequence derives from a human donor in a cohort sampled during active or convalescent COVID-19. The chain links TRBV3-1 (or the pseudogene TRBV3-2) to TRBJ1-4, with D possibly being TRBD1 (5 bases). The CDR3 reads CASSQVKAGVEKLFF. As DNA, the CDR3 is TGTGCCAGCAGCCAAGTTAAGGCGGGGGTTGAAAAACTGTTTTTT.